This T cell receptor (beta chain) is drawn from a study of cytomegalovirus exposure and HLA in healthy donors. Study as a whole: Assignment to the Caucasian-associated ancestry cluster applied to around 80% of the 350 to 500 genotyped donors.

Primers included in the PCR were 60 Vbeta and 13 Jbeta primers. Method: immunoSEQ multiplex PCR; TCRdb's copy keeps in-frame clones and lacks some. The sample lists under 200,000 clones; approximately 81% were seen once. About this clone: Its antigen is unknown.

General study points: Certain sequence variants were highly shared and formed a cluster, and this cluster was likely a sequencing artifact. Follow-up analysis seemed to connect common viral pathogens with several of the most significant clusters identified. The study recorded more than 150 TCR beta chains that were cytomegalovirus-associated.

Sequenced: PBMCs. This TCR was sampled from a man aged 25-40 years in good health and CMV-seronegative.

CDR3 sequence: CASSLFSDTQYF. The CDR3 nucleotides read TGTGCCAGCAGCTTATTCTCAGATACGCAGTATTTT. The J gene is TRBJ2-3, the V gene TRBV7-2; D gene ambiguous. The V gene lost 2 bases and the J gene lost 4 bases, with 4 bases spanning the gap. CDR3 size: 12 residues. Germline V gives CDR1 SGHTA, CDR2 FQGNSA.